One and the same sample provided the 30 T cell receptor beta chains below, sequenced in a study of a mutant IDH1 vaccine in newly diagnosed glioma. Measured with immunoSEQ multiplex PCR; TCRdb has only the in-frame clones, and not every one. The sample carries about 32,000 clones, about 80% recorded once. Antigens of these TCRs are unknown. As to time point: week 35, safety follow-up. The investigators gave 300 ug of mutant IDH1 20-mer peptide in each vaccine dose, together with topical imiquimod. The input for sequencing was PBMCs, taken from a glioma patient whose treatment included an IDH1 peptide vaccine. All receptors derive from a man aged 25 to 40 with glioma.

The genes are TRBV6-1 and TRBJ1-1; D is perhaps TRBD1 (5 bases). Germline CDR1 reads MNHNS; CDR2 reads SASEGT. The CDR3 runs 13 residues. V lost 6 bases, J lost 9 bases, and 17 bases lay in between. The CDR3 DNA is TGTGCCAGCAGCCGGGACTCAAGGGCACAAGCTTTCTTT. It codes for CASSRDSRAQAFF.

This rearrangement joins TRBV7-9 to TRBJ2-7, with D tentatively TRBD1 or TRBD2 (7 bases each). Germline assignment: CDR1 SEHNR and CDR2 FQNEAQ (reference sequence). V lost 6 bases and J 5 bases, leaving 14 bases between the germline ends. The length of the CDR3 is 13 residues. This CDR3 is CASRRQGLHEQYF. CDR3 bases: TGTGCCAGCAGAAGACAGGGACTACACGAGCAGTACTTC.

The rearrangement links TRBV27 to TRBJ2-7; the D call may be TRBD1 or TRBD2 (5 bases each). CDR3 length: 14 residues. Between the trimmed V and J ends, which lost 3 bases and 5 bases, there was a span of 14 bases. Germline CDR1 is MNHEY and CDR2 is SMNVEV (reference sequence). In nucleotides, the CDR3 is TGTGCCAGCAGTTTTTTCGGGATCAGGGACGAGCAGTACTTC. Translated: CASSFFGIRDEQYF.

This clone was found a few times. The J gene is TRBJ1-1, the V gene TRBV15, with D unresolved. Trimming took 1 base from V and 7 from J, leaving 10 bases between them. CDR1 and CDR2 from the germline V gene are LNHNV and YYDKDF (reference sequence). This CDR3 spans 13 amino acids. CDR3 sequence (DNA): TGTGCCACCAGCAGAGTCTCGACCTTTGAAGCTTTCTTT. Its protein is CATSRVSTFEAFF.

V and J are TRBV7-9 and TRBJ1-1, with D possibly TRBD1 on 5 matching bases. Germline-derived CDR1 and CDR2 are SEHNR and FQNEAQ (reference sequence). V lost 7 bases and J 5 bases, leaving 14 bases between the germline ends. This CDR3 spans 13 amino acids. CDR3 nucleotide sequence: TGTGCCAGCACCCCGGGGGATAGAACTGAAGCTTTCTTT. This gives the protein CASTPGDRTEAFF.

In DNA, the CDR3 is TGTGCCAGTACCGACAGGGGGAAGAACTACGAGCAGTACTTC. Protein sequence: CASTDRGKNYEQYF. The chain links TRBV19 to TRBJ2-7; 9 nucleotides align to TRBD1. CDR1 is LNHDA, CDR2 SQIVND, per germline (reference sequence). V lost 7 bases to trimming and J lost 3 bases; unmatched junction nucleotides: 7. The length of the CDR3 is 14 residues. The complete variable domain, with remaining parts taken from reference TRBV19 and TRBJ2-7, reads DGGITQSPKYLFRKEGQNVTLSCEQNLNHDAMYWYRQDPGQGLRLIYYSQIVNDFQKGDIAEGYSVSREKKESFPLTVTSAQKNPTAFYLCASTDRGKNYEQYFGPGTRLTVT.

The V gene is TRBV19, the J gene TRBJ2-2; TRBD2 might be the D (5 bases). Trimming cost V 7 bases and J 4 bases, with 25 bases left between them. The germline V gene has CDR1 LNHDA and CDR2 SQIVND (reference sequence). CDR3 size: 18 residues. The DNA of the CDR3 is TGTGCCAGTACCCAACCCTCAAGTTCCCTCGGGGTCACCGGGGAGCTGTTTTTT. Translation: CASTQPSSSLGVTGELFF.

CDR3 sequence reads: CSVKDRVPYEQYF. For the CDR3, the DNA is TGCAGCGTCAAGGACAGGGTCCCCTACGAGCAGTACTTC. The chain has TRBV29-1 and TRBJ2-7, with 8 nucleotides matching TRBD1. The junction had 6 bases not matched to a gene; V was cut back by 6 bases and J by 2 bases. CDR1 SQVTM and CDR2 ANQGSEA come from the germline V gene. The length of the CDR3 is 13 residues.

The V call is TRBV18, the J call TRBJ2-3; no clear D gene. V dropped 1 base and J dropped 1 base, with 15 bases sitting between them. From germline, CDR1 is KGHSH and CDR2 LQKENI. The CDR3 has 17 amino acids. The CDR3 DNA reads as TGTGCCAGCTCACCACTCGGGCCTAACACGGGCACAGATACGCAGTATTTT. This translates into CASSPLGPNTGTDTQYF.

The J gene is TRBJ2-2, the V gene TRBV27; a weak D match, TRBD2 (6 bases). From germline, CDR1 is MNHEY and CDR2 SMNVEV (reference sequence). Between the trimmed V and J ends, which lost 5 bases and 4 bases, there was a span of 17 bases. CDR3 length: 16 amino acids. CDR3 sequence (DNA): TGTGCCAGCAGTCTCCTCCTTTTCGGGGGCACCGGGGAGCTGTTTTTT. It is translated as CASSLLLFGGTGELFF.

The chain combines TRBV18 with TRBJ2-1, with a possible D match to TRBD1 (5 bases). The germline V gene encodes CDR1 KGHSH and CDR2 LQKENI. The CDR3 covers 14 residues. Trimming left V 5 bases short and J 8 bases short, with 16 bases between. CDR3 sequence reads: CASSGSQGRDEQFF. The CDR3 bases are TGTGCCAGCTCAGGAAGCCAGGGAAGGGATGAGCAGTTCTTC.

The genes are TRBV7-9 and TRBJ2-5, with D unresolved. V lost 0 bases and J 5 bases, leaving 13 bases between the germline ends. The germline V gene has CDR1 SEHNR and CDR2 FQNEAQ (reference sequence). This CDR3 spans 15 amino acids. This CDR3 is CASSLALAGSETQYF. The CDR3, as DNA: TGTGCCAGCAGCTTAGCGCTGGCTGGGTCGGAGACCCAGTACTTC.

This clone came up a few times. The rearrangement joins TRBV7-8 to TRBJ2-7; D tentatively fits TRBD1 or TRBD2 (5 bases each). From germline, CDR1 is SGHVS and CDR2 FQNEAQ. This CDR3 spans 14 amino acids. Trimming shortened V by 3 bases and J by 5 bases, and 14 bases separated the two germline ends. Here the CDR3 reads CASSFDYLGHEQYF. CDR3 sequence (DNA): TGTGCCAGCAGCTTCGACTACTTGGGGCACGAGCAGTACTTC.

V gene TRBV27 combines with J gene TRBJ2-7, with 13 bases aligning to TRBD2. This CDR3 is 16 amino acids long. V lost 5 bases to trimming and J lost 0 bases; unmatched junction nucleotides: 4. CDR1 MNHEY and CDR2 SMNVEV come from the germline V gene (reference sequence). For the CDR3, the DNA is TGTGCCAGCAGTCCCCGGACTAGCGGGAGCTCCTACGAGCAGTACTTC. Translated: CASSPRTSGSSYEQYF.

The chain links TRBV4-1 to TRBJ1-1; D is undetermined. The V gene's germline CDR1 is MGHRA and CDR2 YSYEKL. Trimming pared 0 bases from V and 8 bases from J, leaving 7 bases between. The CDR3 consists of 12 residues. The DNA for the CDR3 is TGCGCCAGCAGCCAAGACAGCGGAGAAGCTTTCTTT. This codes for CASSQDSGEAFF.

This clone showed up just a few times. The chain has TRBV5-1 and TRBJ1-1; D uncertain. The CDR3 runs 15 residues. The germline gives CDR1 SGHRS, CDR2 YFSETQ. Between the trimmed V and J ends, which lost 0 bases and 4 bases, there was a span of 13 bases. This CDR3 is CASSLVGGTGTEAFF. Here the CDR3 DNA reads TGCGCCAGCAGCTTGGTAGGTGGAACGGGCACTGAAGCTTTCTTT. Complete variable domain (other parts from reference TRBV5-1 and TRBJ1-1): KAGVTQTPRYLIKTRGQQVTLSCSPISGHRSVSWYQQTPGQGLQFLFEYFSETQRNKGNFPGRFSGRQFSNSRSEMNVSTLELGDSALYLCASSLVGGTGTEAFFGQGTRLTVV.

The V call is TRBV6-4, the J call TRBJ2-3, with 10 bases matching TRBD2. Unmatched junction bases numbered 8, after V lost 2 bases and J lost 3 bases. The CDR3 has 17 residues. Germline-derived CDR1 and CDR2 are MRHNA and SNTAGT. The chain's CDR3 is CASSDNPSSGRTDTQYF. The DNA of the CDR3 is TGTGCCAGCAGTGACAACCCCTCTAGCGGGAGAACAGATACGCAGTATTTT.

The chain links TRBV6-1 to TRBJ2-1; 7 nucleotides agree with TRBD1. The CDR3 length is 15 residues. The germline gives CDR1 MNHNS, CDR2 SASEGT. Unmatched junction bases numbered 10, after V lost 3 bases and J lost 8 bases. CDR3 in DNA: TGTGCCAGCAGTGAGGTCGGCAGGGGGTTGTATGAGCAGTTCTTC. It translates to CASSEVGRGLYEQFF.

The rearrangement uses TRBV4-2 and TRBJ2-1; perhaps TRBD1 as D (5 bases). The germline gives CDR1 LGHNA, CDR2 YNFKEQ. The CDR3 spans 14 residues. Trimming cost V 4 bases and J 8 bases, with 15 bases left between them. CDR3 region: CASSLSPGRDEQFF. The CDR3 bases are TGTGCCAGCAGCCTATCGCCCGGCAGGGATGAGCAGTTCTTC.

The gene calls are TRBV12-5 and TRBJ1-2, with unresolved D. The V gene's germline CDR1 is LGHNT and CDR2 FRNRAP. This CDR3 comprises 11 residues. Trimming took off 5 bases at V and 8 bases at J, with 9 bases between the two ends. This CDR3 reads CASGRRIGYTF. In nucleotides, the CDR3 is TGTGCTAGTGGTCGAAGGATAGGCTACACCTTC.

This chain links TRBV6-1 with TRBJ2-5; a possible D gene is TRBD1 (6 bases). Trimming cost V 4 bases and J 2 bases, with 11 bases left between them. This CDR3 spans 14 amino acids. Germline V lookup: CDR1 MNHNS, CDR2 SASEGT. The CDR3 reads CASSVTQGQETQYF. CDR3 bases: TGTGCCAGCAGTGTCACTCAGGGGCAAGAGACCCAGTACTTC.

The rearrangement joins TRBV5-1 to TRBJ2-1; 7 nucleotides agree with TRBD2. This CDR3 is 14 amino acids long. Germline-derived CDR1 and CDR2 are SGHRS and YFSETQ. Trimming removed 2 bases from V and 5 bases from J; junction bases left unmatched: 4. The CDR3 loop is CASSFERGNNEQFF. CDR3 DNA sequence: TGCGCCAGCAGCTTTGAGCGGGGCAACAATGAGCAGTTCTTC.

This chain joins TRBV4-2 and TRBJ2-7; the match to TRBD2 covers 15 bases. CDR1 LGHNA and CDR2 YNFKEQ come from the germline V gene. This CDR3 spans 17 amino acids. With V trimmed by 3 bases and J by 3 bases, 6 bases remained unmatched. CDR3 region: CASSQGLAGGRDYEQYF. The CDR3 bases are TGTGCCAGCAGCCAGGGACTAGCGGGAGGACGAGACTACGAGCAGTACTTC.

In nucleotides, the CDR3 is TGTGCCAGCAGCTTGGACACCTCGACCCCGAGATCCTCCTACTTC. It specifies CASSLDTSTPRSSYF. This chain connects TRBV5-5 to TRBJ2-7; D is uncertain. The length of the CDR3 is 15 residues. Trimming stripped 0 bases from V and 13 bases from J, with 23 bases between. CDR1 and CDR2 from the germline V gene are SGHKS and YYEKEE (reference sequence).

The J gene is TRBJ2-3, the V gene TRBV4-1; TRBD2 aligns across 7 bases. Germline CDR1 and CDR2: MGHRA and YSYEKL. V lost 4 bases, J lost 0 bases, and 10 bases stayed unmatched. The CDR3 is 17 amino acids. The CDR3, as DNA: TGCGCCAGCAGCCCTATACTACTAGCGCCTAGCACAGATACGCAGTATTTT. As protein: CASSPILLAPSTDTQYF.

The chain employs TRBV30 and TRBJ1-1; the D gene is possibly TRBD1 (5 bases). Trimming pared 8 bases from V and 8 bases from J, leaving 24 bases between. The CDR3 is 14 residues long. Germline V gene data show CDR1 as GTSNPN and CDR2 as SVGIG (reference sequence). CDR3 sequence: CARRRVGGWEEAFF. CDR3 nucleotides: TGTGCCCGCCGCCGTGTTGGGGGGTGGGAGGAAGCTTTCTTT.

The V and J genes are TRBV6-5 and TRBJ2-7, with 11 bases aligning to TRBD2. This CDR3 region has 15 residues. Germline V gives CDR1 MNHEY, CDR2 SVGAGI. V was clipped by 4 bases and J by 1 base; unmatched bases: 3. The CDR3 is CASSFGTSGSYEQYF. The CDR3 bases are TGTGCCAGCAGTTTCGGGACTAGCGGTTCCTACGAGCAGTACTTC.

This chain connects TRBV27 to TRBJ2-1; D uncertain. This CDR3 has 15 residues. Germline CDR1 reads MNHEY; CDR2 reads SMNVEV (reference sequence). Trimming took 7 bases from V and 1 from J, leaving 14 bases between them. In DNA form, the CDR3 reads TGTGCCAGCACTATGGGGATCCCGTCCTACAATGAGCAGTTCTTC. This translates into CASTMGIPSYNEQFF.

The chain recombines TRBV27 with TRBJ1-2; D perhaps matches TRBD1 (5 bases). In germline, CDR1 is MNHEY, CDR2 SMNVEV (reference sequence). Trimming removed 5 bases from V and 1 base from J, with 11 bases in between. This CDR3 comprises 14 residues. CDR3 coding DNA: TGTGCCAGCAGTACTGGGACGGTTAACTATGGCTACACCTTC. It codes for CASSTGTVNYGYTF.

This clone was found once. The V call is TRBV19, the J call TRBJ2-7, with 12 positions matching TRBD2. Trimming at V came to 5 bases and at J to 6 bases, leaving 8 bases not matched to a gene. The CDR3 spans 15 residues. CDR1 is LNHDA and CDR2 is SQIVND in the germline V gene (reference sequence). The DNA for the CDR3 is TGTGCCAGTAGTTACCTAGCGGGAGGGCCGCGCGAGCAGTACTTC. It specifies CASSYLAGGPREQYF.